The 8 T cell receptor beta chains in this list originate from one sample, sequenced in a study of cytomegalovirus exposure and HLA in healthy donors. 60 Vbeta and 13 Jbeta primers were used in PCR. Some clones are missing from TCRdb's copy, which holds only in-frame ones; the method was immunoSEQ multiplex PCR. The table lists some 150,000 clones, around 75% of them singletons, with around 3.4% in the top ten. Sequencing input: PBMCs. Receptors originate from a man in his forties in good health and CMV-seronegative.

As regards this clone: The CDR3 ends on some other residue instead of the conserved phenylalanine or tryptophan, so this is likely a read error. The chain uses TRBV4-1 and TRBJ2-7; 7 positions agree with TRBD1. The CDR3 has 15 residues. The ends lost 3 bases at V and 3 bases at J; junction bases unmatched: 8. Germline CDR1 reads MGHRA; CDR2 reads YSYEKL. For the CDR3, the DNA is TGCGCCAGCAGCCAGGCCTCACAGGGGATCTACGAGCAGTACCTC. Its translation is CASSQASQGIYEQYL.

The rearrangement joins TRBV11-1 to TRBJ2-2; D is possibly TRBD1 (6 bases). Trimming cost V 5 bases and J 2 bases, with 12 bases left between them. CDR3 length equals 15 residues. Germline assignment: CDR1 SGHAT and CDR2 FQDESV (reference sequence). The CDR3 DNA reads as TGTGCCAGCAGCATCCCAGGGGCCAACACCGGGGAGCTGTTTTTT. Translating gives CASSIPGANTGELFF.

This CDR3 reads CASSETGGQPQHF. DNA for the CDR3: TGCGCCAGCAGCGAGACAGGGGGTCAGCCCCAGCATTTT. The J gene is TRBJ1-5, the V gene TRBV10-1, with 9 bases aligning to TRBD1. J gave up 6 bases and V 6 bases, and 3 bases lay outside the gene matches. CDR1 WNHNN and CDR2 SYGVQD come from the germline V gene (reference sequence). The CDR3 consists of 13 residues.

The genes are TRBV5-1 and TRBJ1-1; D is undetermined. The CDR3 is made up of 16 amino acids. Deletions cut 4 bases from V and 0 bases from J, with 16 bases between. CDR1 is SGHRS, CDR2 YFSETQ, per germline. CDR3 region: CASSAPGRGMNTEAFF. CDR3 in DNA: TGCGCCAGCAGCGCCCCCGGTCGCGGAATGAACACTGAAGCTTTCTTT.

The chain couples TRBV29-1 to TRBJ2-7, with 10 bases that match TRBD1. CDR3 length: 15 residues. With 5 bases clipped from V and 2 bases from J, the junction kept 9 bases outside the gene matches. CDR1 SQVTM and CDR2 ANQGSEA come from the germline V gene. The CDR3 spells CSVFTGTGATYEQYF. The CDR3 DNA follows: TGCAGCGTTTTTACCGGGACAGGGGCCACCTACGAGCAGTACTTC.

The chain links TRBV6-6 to TRBJ1-2; no firm D call. The CDR3 consists of 15 residues. V lost 5 bases, J lost 1 base, and 14 bases lay in between. The germline V gene encodes CDR1 MNHNY and CDR2 SVGAGI (reference sequence). CDR3 region: CASSQTLAFNYGYTF. DNA for the CDR3: TGTGCCAGCAGTCAGACCCTAGCCTTTAACTATGGCTACACCTTC.

The rearrangement links TRBV19 to TRBJ2-2, with a possible D match to TRBD1 (6 bases). This CDR3 is 16 amino acids long. Germline CDR1 is LNHDA and CDR2 is SQIVND (reference sequence). The germline V and J ends were trimmed by 7 bases and 1 base, with 16 bases remaining between them. CDR3 residues: CASNPIETGNTGELFF. In DNA, the CDR3 is TGTGCCAGTAACCCTATTGAGACAGGGAACACCGGGGAGCTGTTTTTT.

The rearrangement uses TRBV9 and TRBJ2-2, with 7 bases fitting TRBD1. V shed 4 bases and J 5 bases; nucleotides not matched to a gene: 8. The CDR3 contains 15 residues. CDR1 and CDR2 from the germline V gene are SGDLS and YYNGEE. DNA for the CDR3: TGTGCCAGCAGCCTCGAGACAGGGAGTACCGGGGAGCTGTTTTTT. Its translation: CASSLETGSTGELFF.